These T cell receptor beta chains were read from a single sample in a study of shared clonotypes between healthy human individuals. Assay: immunoSEQ multiplex PCR; the TCRdb copy retains only in-frame clones and omits some. Seen here are 2 million to 2.5 million clones, 85% to 95% observed once, and the top ten hold around 0.38%. Sequences were obtained from naive CD4+ T cells from PBMCs. The receptors shown here come from a man in his late teens or twenties in good health. Some clones in this sample may be carry-over from other donors' samples. CDR3s include the opening cysteine and the closing phenylalanine or tryptophan. A D gene is named only where the DNA matches it firmly. A row's size may be missing; if present it is once, few, many or a size class.

CDR3aa,CDR3nt,v_gene,d_gene,j_gene,abundance
CASTPRHGAFNEQFF,TGTGCCAGCACCCCGAGGCACGGGGCCTTCAATGAGCAGTTCTTC,TRBV6-6,-,TRBJ2-1,few
CASSPGLAGEETQYF,TGTGCCAGTAGTCCGGGACTAGCGGGGGAAGAGACCCAGTACTTC,TRBV19,TRBD2,TRBJ2-5,-
CASTSSGRETQYF,TGTGCCAGCACTTCTAGCGGGAGGGAGACCCAGTACTTC,TRBV2,TRBD2,TRBJ2-5,-
CASSGRRGTVSNEQFF,TGCGCCAGCAGCGGCAGGAGGGGGACAGTAAGCAATGAGCAGTTCTTC,TRBV5-1,-,TRBJ2-1,-
CSVEPIAGGGEKLFF,TGCAGCGTTGAACCTATTGCAGGGGGCGGTGAAAAACTGTTTTTT,TRBV29-1,TRBD1,TRBJ1-4,-
CASSPRWTVTSNEKLFF,TGTGCCAGCAGCCCCCGGTGGACAGTGACTTCTAATGAAAAACTGTTTTTT,TRBV5-6,-,TRBJ1-4,-
CARGVGGSPSTDTQYF,TGTGCCCGCGGGGTCGGTGGAAGTCCTAGCACAGATACGCAGTATTTT,TRBV30,-,TRBJ2-3,once
CASSSSGTHTGELFF,TGTGCCAGCAGCTCTAGCGGGACGCACACCGGGGAGCTGTTTTTT,TRBV7-7,TRBD2,TRBJ2-2,-
CASSFDRSYEQYF,TGTGCCAGCAGTTTCGACAGATCCTACGAGCAGTACTTC,TRBV2,-,TRBJ2-7,-
CASSPGRLSGNTIYF,TGTGCCAGCAGCCCGGGACGCCTCTCTGGAAACACCATATATTTT,TRBV11-1,-,TRBJ1-3,-
CASSTDLGSYNEQFF,TGCGCCAGCAGCACGGACTTAGGGTCCTACAATGAGCAGTTCTTC,TRBV5-1,-,TRBJ2-1,-
CASSPGLATTTDTQYF,TGTGCCAGCAGCCCAGGACTAGCAACAACCACAGATACGCAGTATTTT,TRBV9,TRBD2,TRBJ2-3,-
CASRGRLDRGTDTQYF,TGTGCCAGTAGGGGGCGTCTGGACAGGGGCACAGATACGCAGTATTTT,TRBV19,TRBD1,TRBJ2-3,-
CASSSTLSVGEQFF,TGCGCCAGCAGCTCAACTCTTAGTGTAGGTGAGCAGTTCTTC,TRBV5-1,-,TRBJ2-1,once
CASSMRIMKETQYF,TGTGCCAGTAGTATGCGAATCATGAAAGAGACCCAGTACTTC,TRBV19,-,TRBJ2-5,-
CASSIPTGNRGEKLFF,TGTGCCAGTAGTATTCCGACAGGGAACCGGGGTGAAAAACTGTTTTTT,TRBV19,TRBD1,TRBJ1-4,-
CASSLRFSDNEQFF,TGTGCCAGCAGTTTAAGATTTTCTGACAATGAGCAGTTCTTC,TRBV28,-,TRBJ2-1,-
CASSIERYQPQHF,TGTGCCAGTAGTATAGAGCGTTATCAGCCCCAGCATTTT,TRBV19,-,TRBJ1-5,-
CASSLQGPVGNTIYF,TGTGCCAGCAGTTTACAGGGTCCGGTTGGAAACACCATATATTTT,TRBV27,-,TRBJ1-3,-
CASSESNSGVGYTF,TGCGCCAGCAGTGAGTCGAACAGTGGGGTTGGCTACACCTTC,TRBV10-1,-,TRBJ1-2,-
CASSPGAGAGPETQYF,TGTGCCAGCAGCCCCGGGGCGGGGGCTGGGCCAGAGACCCAGTACTTC,TRBV9,-,TRBJ2-5,-
CASSVGPAAGVHNEQFF,TGTGCCAGCAGCGTAGGCCCAGCAGCCGGGGTTCACAATGAGCAGTTCTTC,TRBV9,-,TRBJ2-1,-
CASSSREGGTSGRFPFF,TGTGCCAGCAGTTCCCGGGAGGGGGGAACTAGCGGTCGATTTCCGTTCTTC,TRBV28,TRBD2,TRBJ2-1,-
CASSSLGRNNEKLFF,TGTGCCAGCAGCTCCCTGGGACGGAACAATGAAAAACTGTTTTTT,TRBV5-6,-,TRBJ1-4,-